This passage covers 32 T cell receptor beta chains from one sample sequenced in a study of cytomegalovirus exposure and HLA in healthy donors. The PCR made use of 60 Vbeta and 13 Jbeta primers. Data came from immunoSEQ multiplex PCR; TCRdb stores just in-frame clones and leaves some out. The sample holds 100,000 to 150,000 clones, around three quarters seen once. Sequencing was performed on PBMCs. The receptors shown here come from a man in his late teens or twenties in good health and CMV-seronegative.

The chain recombines TRBV11-3 with TRBJ2-2; D not certain. V was trimmed by 1 base and J by 3 bases, leaving 18 bases between them. Germline V gene sequence: CDR1 SGHNT, CDR2 YENEEA. CDR3 length: 18 residues. The CDR3 here is CASSLALPIAGYTGELFF. DNA for the CDR3: TGTGCCAGCAGCTTAGCCCTCCCTATAGCCGGGTACACCGGGGAGCTGTTTTTT. The full variable domain, completed using reference TRBV11-3 and TRBJ2-2, is EAGVVQSPRYKIIEKKQPVAFWCNPISGHNTLYWYLQNLGQGPELLIRYENEEAVDDSQLPKDRFSAERLKGVDSTLKIQPAELGDSAVYLCASSLALPIAGYTGELFFGEGSRLTVL.

The chain is built from TRBV5-8 and TRBJ1-1, with D maybe TRBD1 (6 bases). V dropped 1 base and J dropped 0 bases, with 10 bases sitting between them. Germline V CDR1 and CDR2: SGHTS, YDEGEE. The CDR3 runs 15 residues. CDR3 sequence reads: CASSLIGTMNTEAFF. CDR3 nucleotides: TGTGCCAGCAGCTTGATCGGGACAATGAACACTGAAGCTTTCTTT.

The rearrangement uses TRBV11-3 and TRBJ2-3, with 15 bases that match TRBD2. Trimming at V came to 5 bases and at J to 3 bases, leaving 12 bases not matched to a gene. Germline V gene data show CDR1 as SGHNT and CDR2 as YENEEA. The CDR3 length is 19 residues. CDR3 loop: CASSIPRTGTSGRTDTQYF. Written as DNA, the CDR3 is TGTGCCAGCAGCATCCCCCGAACGGGGACTAGCGGGAGGACAGATACGCAGTATTTT.

The chain uses TRBV27 and TRBJ1-5; weak D call: TRBD1 (6 bases). The CDR3 contains 13 residues. Trimming removed 3 bases at V and 6 bases at J, with 9 bases between. Germline V gene sequence: CDR1 MNHEY, CDR2 SMNVEV (reference sequence). The DNA of the CDR3 is TGTGCCAGCAGTTTGGGGGCCGGTCAGCCCCAGCATTTT. As protein: CASSLGAGQPQHF.

V and J are TRBV28 and TRBJ1-5; the D gene is possibly TRBD1 (5 bases). This CDR3 is 13 amino acids long. Germline V gives CDR1 MDHEN, CDR2 SYDVKM. The V gene lost 7 bases and the J gene lost 4 bases, with 11 bases spanning the gap. This CDR3 is CASTVTDNQPQHF. For the CDR3, the DNA is TGTGCCAGCACAGTGACAGATAATCAGCCCCAGCATTTT.

The chain has TRBV7-9 and TRBJ2-5; 12 bases fit TRBD1. Germline assignment: CDR1 SEHNR and CDR2 FQNEAQ (reference sequence). Unmatched junction bases numbered 5, after V lost 5 bases and J lost 4 bases. The length of the CDR3 is 15 residues. The CDR3 is CASSRGTGGRETQYF. For the CDR3, the DNA is TGTGCCAGCAGCCGCGGGACAGGGGGCAGAGAGACCCAGTACTTC.

This clone was recorded a few times. The chain is built from TRBV30 and TRBJ1-1; D unresolved. Trimming cost V 0 bases and J 11 bases, with 10 bases left between them. Per the germline V gene, CDR1 is GTSNPN and CDR2 is SVGIG (reference sequence). The CDR3 is made up of 11 amino acids. DNA of the CDR3: TGTGCCTGGAGTGTACTTAGTCGGGCTTTCTTT. Amino acids: CAWSVLSRAFF.

Concerning this clone: A read error may produce the germline difference seen at one junction end. The V call is TRBV7-7, the J call TRBJ2-2; 8 bases are a match to TRBD2. This CDR3 contains 15 residues. Germline V gene lookup returns CDR1 SSHAT and CDR2 FNYEAQ (reference sequence). This CDR3 reads CASSATSGSPGELFF. The CDR3 DNA reads as TGTGCTAGCAGCGCTACGAGCGGGAGCCCCGGGGAGCTGTTTTTT.

This chain links TRBV18 with TRBJ1-5; unclear D gene. This CDR3 has 15 amino acids. The V end lost 2 bases, the J end lost 4 bases, and 12 bases lay between the germline ends. Germline V gene data show CDR1 as KGHSH and CDR2 as LQKENI. The CDR3 bases are TGTGCCAGCTCACCAAGTGGAGGGCGTAATCAGCCCCAGCATTTT. It specifies CASSPSGGRNQPQHF.

The CDR3 DNA sequence: TGTGCCTGGAGATCTGGGAGAGGGTCTGAAGCTTTCTTT. Protein: CAWRSGRGSEAFF. The V gene is TRBV30, the J gene TRBJ1-1, with D unresolved. Germline lookup yields CDR1 GTSNPN and CDR2 SVGIG (reference sequence). The V gene lost 3 bases and the J gene lost 6 bases, with 14 bases spanning the gap. This CDR3 is built from 13 residues.

This chain connects TRBV6-5 to TRBJ1-4; no firm D call. V was clipped by 5 bases and J by 2 bases, with 9 bases between them. Germline values: CDR1 MNHEY, CDR2 SVGAGI. This CDR3 is built from 14 residues. The CDR3 bases are TGTGCCAGCAGTGATCTCGCGACTAATGAAAAACTGTTTTTT. Translating it yields CASSDLATNEKLFF.

The rearrangement links TRBV30 to TRBJ2-1; 11 bases agree with TRBD2. In germline, CDR1 is GTSNPN, CDR2 SVGIG (reference sequence). This CDR3 comprises 14 residues. Trimming took 3 bases from V and 7 from J; bases not matched to a gene: 5. This CDR3 is CAWSDWTSGNEQFF. In DNA form, the CDR3 reads TGTGCCTGGAGCGATTGGACTAGCGGGAATGAGCAGTTCTTC.

The chain combines TRBV5-8 with TRBJ1-1; 11 nucleotides agree with TRBD1. The germline gives CDR1 SGHTS, CDR2 YDEGEE. Trimming cost V 7 bases and J 7 bases; bases outside gene matches: 6. The CDR3 extends over 13 amino acids. DNA of the CDR3: TGTGCCAGCCGTGGACAGGGGGCCGGTGAAGCTTTCTTT. This encodes CASRGQGAGEAFF.

This clone was counted only a few times. The chain recombines TRBV28 with TRBJ1-1; D gene unclear. Trimming pared 6 bases from V and 1 base from J, leaving 12 bases between. Per the germline V gene, CDR1 is MDHEN and CDR2 is SYDVKM. The CDR3 is 14 residues long. The CDR3 coding sequence is TGTGCCAGCAGCTCCCTCCGAGGGAACACTGAAGCTTTCTTT. Protein: CASSSLRGNTEAFF.

The chain uses TRBV5-4 and TRBJ1-2; 7 nucleotides align to TRBD1. J was trimmed by 5 bases and V by 0 bases; bases with no gene match: 4. Per germline, CDR1 SGHNT and CDR2 YYREEE (reference sequence). The CDR3 is 14 residues long. CDR3 nucleotide sequence: TGTGCCAGCAGCTTGGAGGGGGCGCGATATGGCTACACCTTC. Its translation is CASSLEGARYGYTF.

The rearrangement uses TRBV9 and TRBJ1-1; the match to TRBD1 covers 7 bases. Germline assignment: CDR1 SGDLS and CDR2 YYNGEE. With V trimmed by 4 bases and J by 0 bases, 15 bases remained unmatched. The CDR3 is 18 residues long. The DNA of the CDR3 is TGTGCCAGCAGCTCCTCACAGGGGCCCTACAACATGAACACTGAAGCTTTCTTT. Translating it yields CASSSSQGPYNMNTEAFF.

V is TRBV7-6 and J is TRBJ2-5; 7 bases map to TRBD2. The germline CDR1 and CDR2 sequences are SGHVS and FNYEAQ. With 5 bases clipped from V and 4 bases from J, the junction kept 10 bases outside the gene matches. The CDR3 is 15 amino acids. CDR3 loop: CASSPTGTMSETQYF. The CDR3 DNA follows: TGTGCCAGCAGCCCCACCGGGACTATGTCAGAGACCCAGTACTTC.

CDR3 DNA sequence: TGTGCCAGTAGTATTTCGGCAGGGGGCGCGAACACTGAAGCTTTCTTT. The encoded protein is CASSISAGGANTEAFF. The chain is built from TRBV19 and TRBJ1-1, with 8 bases that match TRBD1. Germline CDR1 is LNHDA and CDR2 is SQIVND (reference sequence). CDR3 length: 16 residues. Losses at the gene ends were 3 bases for V and 1 base for J; bases not matched to a gene: 7.

The chain employs TRBV18 and TRBJ2-3, with 15 positions matching TRBD2. Germline V gives CDR1 KGHSH, CDR2 LQKENI. Unmatched junction bases numbered 23, after V lost 4 bases and J lost 6 bases. This CDR3 is built from 22 residues. The CDR3 nucleotides read TGTGCCAGCTCACGCCGTTCGCCGGGGGCCGGACTAGCGGGAGGGCCTGTGGATACGCAGTATTTT. Protein sequence: CASSRRSPGAGLAGGPVDTQYF.

This clone has just one count. This chain links TRBV7-3 with TRBJ2-4; a weak D match, TRBD2 (6 bases). The CDR3 extends over 13 amino acids. Germline CDR1 and CDR2: SGHTA and FQGTGA. V lost 4 bases and J 7 bases, leaving 11 bases between the germline ends. CDR3 bases: TGTGCCAGCAGCTCCCGACGGGGGAACATTCAGTACTTC. It specifies CASSSRRGNIQYF.

This chain uses TRBV4-2 with TRBJ2-5; tentatively, D is TRBD1 (6 bases). The J call may be in error: the DNA end matches TRBJ2-7 better. The V gene's germline CDR1 is LGHNA and CDR2 YNFKEQ. CDR3 size: 15 residues. The CDR3 spells CASSQESQGSYEQYF. The CDR3 region has the DNA TGTGCCAGCAGCCAAGAGTCCCAGGGGAGCTACGAGCAGTACTTC.

This clone was found a few times. The chain uses TRBV4-2 and TRBJ1-1; D perhaps matches TRBD1 (6 bases). Germline CDR1 reads LGHNA; CDR2 reads YNFKEQ. The CDR3 runs 15 residues. V was pared by 1 base and J by 0 bases, with 9 bases between. CDR3 amino acids: CASSQAGVMNTEAFF. CDR3 nucleotide sequence: TGTGCCAGCAGCCAAGCAGGGGTAATGAACACTGAAGCTTTCTTT.

The V and J genes are TRBV15 and TRBJ1-1; 7 bases align to TRBD1. V was pared by 5 bases and J by 11 bases, with 8 bases of the junction left unmatched. The CDR3 totals 12 residues. Germline-derived CDR1 and CDR2 are LNHNV and YYDKDF (reference sequence). The CDR3 DNA reads TGTGCCACCAGCGGCAACAGGGGTCGGGCTTTCTTT. This translates into CATSGNRGRAFF.

Note on this clone: At one end the junction does not follow the germline gene, possibly because of a read error. This chain joins TRBV19 and TRBJ2-6, with 8 bases identical to TRBD1. This CDR3 has 17 residues. CDR1 is LNHDA, CDR2 SQIVND, per germline (reference sequence). CDR3 DNA sequence: TGTGCCAGTAATATAGGGACAGGCATTACTGGGGCCAACGTCCTGACTTTC. It is translated as CASNIGTGITGANVLTF.

V usage is TRBV7-9 and J usage is TRBJ1-1, with D uncertain. The CDR3 spans 15 residues. V was trimmed by 5 bases and J by 5 bases, leaving 18 bases between them. Per the germline V gene, CDR1 is SEHNR and CDR2 is FQNEAQ (reference sequence). CDR3: CASSPSGRGGTEAFF. CDR3 bases: TGTGCCAGCAGCCCATCTGGTCGGGGAGGTACTGAAGCTTTCTTT. The variable domain in full, completed from reference TRBV7-9 and TRBJ1-1, reads DTGVSQNPRHKITKRGQNVTFRCDPISEHNRLYWYRQTLGQGPEFLTYFQNEAQLEKSRLLSDRFSAERPKGSFSTLEIQRTEQGDSAMYLCASSPSGRGGTEAFFGQGTRLTVV.

This chain uses TRBV29-1 with TRBJ2-1; D is unresolved. Trimming cost V 3 bases and J 12 bases, with 6 bases left between them. This CDR3 comprises 9 residues. Germline V lookup: CDR1 SQVTM, CDR2 ANQGSEA. This chain's CDR3 is CSVDSGQFF. CDR3 DNA sequence: TGCAGCGTTGATAGTGGGCAGTTCTTC.

The V and J genes are TRBV7-2 and TRBJ2-1; D call uncertain. Trimming removed 1 base from V and 6 bases from J, with 10 bases in between. Germline lookup yields CDR1 SGHTA and CDR2 FQGNSA. The CDR3 has 14 residues. CDR3 DNA: TGTGCCAGCAGCTTAGTGGGCTACCTCAATGAGCAGTTCTTC. This sequence encodes CASSLVGYLNEQFF.

The gene calls are TRBV28 and TRBJ2-2; D might be TRBD2 (5 bases). Trimming stripped 1 base from V and 1 base from J, with 13 bases between. The CDR3 has 17 amino acids. CDR1 and CDR2 from the germline V gene are MDHEN and SYDVKM. Here the CDR3 reads CASSLSFGVENTGELFF. CDR3 sequence (DNA): TGTGCCAGCAGTTTATCCTTCGGGGTCGAGAACACCGGGGAGCTGTTTTTT.

This clone was picked up a small number of times. The CDR3 here is CASSLTGVGTEAFF. The DNA of the CDR3 is TGCGCCAGCAGCCTCACAGGGGTGGGCACTGAAGCTTTCTTT. The rearrangement joins TRBV5-1 to TRBJ1-1; 7 nucleotides line up with TRBD1. Germline loops: CDR1 SGHRS, CDR2 YFSETQ. V lost 4 bases and J lost 4; bases outside the gene matches: 7. CDR3 size: 14 residues.

CDR3 amino acids: CASSQKQGWDEKLFF. The CDR3 DNA is TGTGCCAGCAGCCAGAAACAGGGTTGGGATGAAAAACTGTTTTTT. The rearrangement uses TRBV14 and TRBJ1-4; perhaps TRBD1 as D (6 bases). V was shortened by 3 bases and J by 6 bases, with 14 bases between the two germline ends. This CDR3 comprises 15 residues. Germline V gene lookup returns CDR1 SGHDN and CDR2 FVKESK.

The rearrangement joins TRBV5-1 to TRBJ2-1; TRBD2 matches at 7 bases. Germline-derived CDR1 and CDR2 are SGHRS and YFSETQ. Trimming removed 2 bases from V and 7 bases from J; junction bases left unmatched: 12. The CDR3 extends over 16 amino acids. In DNA form, the CDR3 reads TGCGCCAGCAGCTTTCGGTCGGGAGCGGGAAGGAATGAGCAGTTCTTC. The encoded protein is CASSFRSGAGRNEQFF.

The V and J genes are TRBV9 and TRBJ2-2; 7 bases are shared with TRBD2. Germline V gene sequence: CDR1 SGDLS, CDR2 YYNGEE. With 4 bases clipped from V and 4 bases from J, the junction kept 1 base outside the gene matches. This CDR3 is built from 13 residues. The CDR3 region has the DNA TGTGCCAGCAGCCCGGGGGGCACCGGGGAGCTGTTTTTT. It yields the protein CASSPGGTGELFF.